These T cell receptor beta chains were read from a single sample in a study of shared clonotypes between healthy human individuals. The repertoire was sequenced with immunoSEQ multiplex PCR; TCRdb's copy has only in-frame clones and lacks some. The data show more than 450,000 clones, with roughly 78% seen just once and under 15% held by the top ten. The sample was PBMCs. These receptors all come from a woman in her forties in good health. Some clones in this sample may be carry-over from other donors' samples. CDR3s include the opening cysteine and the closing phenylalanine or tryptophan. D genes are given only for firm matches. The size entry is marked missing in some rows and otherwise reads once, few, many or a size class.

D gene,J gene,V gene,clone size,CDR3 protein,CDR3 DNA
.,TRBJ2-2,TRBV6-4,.,CASSVGDTGELFF,TGTGCCAGCAGTGTTGGGGACACCGGGGAGCTGTTTTTT
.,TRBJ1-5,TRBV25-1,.,CASGGGQGGQPQHF,TGTGCCAGCGGGGGGGGGCAGGGCGGTCAGCCCCAGCATTTT
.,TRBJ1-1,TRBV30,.,CAWSVLENTEAFF,TGTGCCTGGAGTGTTCTAGAGAACACTGAAGCTTTCTTT
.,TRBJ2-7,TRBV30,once,CAWSVQRDIWLYEQYF,TGTGCCTGGAGTGTACAAAGGGATATCTGGCTCTACGAGCAGTACTTC
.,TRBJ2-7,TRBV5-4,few,CASSRSLDQNEQYF,TGTGCCAGCAGCAGGTCGCTTGATCAGAACGAGCAGTACTTC
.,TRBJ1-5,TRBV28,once,CASRRLQGRSNQPQHF,TGTGCCAGCAGAAGACTCCAGGGTCGAAGCAATCAGCCCCAGCATTTT
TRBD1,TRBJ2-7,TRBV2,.,CASSESWTGSYEQYF,TGTGCCAGCAGTGAATCATGGACAGGGTCCTACGAGCAGTACTTC
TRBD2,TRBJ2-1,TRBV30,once,CAWSVPGLPLGNEQFF,TGTGCCTGGAGTGTACCGGGACTACCCTTGGGGAATGAGCAGTTCTTC
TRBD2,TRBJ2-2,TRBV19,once,CASRLLAGVPGELFF,TGTGCCAGTAGACTACTAGCGGGAGTTCCCGGGGAGCTGTTTTTT
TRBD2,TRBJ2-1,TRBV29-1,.,CSVASGRAVHSHEQFF,TGCAGCGTTGCTAGCGGGAGGGCCGTTCATTCCCATGAGCAGTTCTTC
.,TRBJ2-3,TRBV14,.,CASSQQRGDTQYF,TGTGCCAGCAGCCAGCAAAGGGGGGATACGCAGTATTTT
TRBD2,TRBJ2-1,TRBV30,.,CAWSAGTRSYNEQFF,TGTGCCTGGAGCGCCGGGACTAGATCTTACAATGAGCAGTTCTTC
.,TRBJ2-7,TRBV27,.,CASSLRDFFSYEQYF,TGTGCCAGCAGTTTAAGGGACTTTTTCTCCTACGAGCAGTACTTC
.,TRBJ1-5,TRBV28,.,CASSLGGYGGQPQHF,TGTGCCAGCAGTTTAGGGGGATATGGGGGACAGCCCCAGCATTTT
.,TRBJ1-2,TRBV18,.,CASSPPLGGFYGYTF,TGTGCCAGCTCACCGCCCCTGGGGGGCTTCTATGGCTACACCTTC
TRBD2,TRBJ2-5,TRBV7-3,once,CASSSGTSRGETQYF,TGTGCCAGCAGCTCTGGGACTAGCAGGGGGGAGACCCAGTACTTC
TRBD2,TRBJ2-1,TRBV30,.,CAWSRGREIRDEQFF,TGTGCCTGGAGTCGTGGGAGGGAGATACGGGATGAGCAGTTCTTC
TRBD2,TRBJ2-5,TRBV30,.,CAWRTPGTSAQETQYF,TGTGCCTGGAGGACCCCCGGGACTAGCGCCCAAGAGACCCAGTACTTC
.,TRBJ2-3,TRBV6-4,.,CASSYSGSTDTQYF,TGTGCCAGCAGTTACTCGGGTAGCACAGATACGCAGTATTTT
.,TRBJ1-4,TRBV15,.,CATSRGGGGNEKLFF,TGTGCCACCAGCAGAGGCGGGGGGGGTAATGAAAAACTGTTTTTT
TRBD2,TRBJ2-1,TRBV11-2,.,CASSQGPGGSYNEQFF,TGTGCCAGCAGCCAAGGCCCGGGGGGGTCATACAATGAGCAGTTCTTC
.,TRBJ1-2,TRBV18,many,CASSPSAESYGYTF,TGTGCCAGCTCACCGTCTGCGGAAAGCTATGGCTACACCTTC
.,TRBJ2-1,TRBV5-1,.,CASSRDRTLLNEQFF,TGCGCCAGCAGTCGTGACAGGACCCTCCTCAATGAGCAGTTCTTC
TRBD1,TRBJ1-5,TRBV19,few,CASNPNRGFQPQHF,TGTGCCAGTAATCCTAACAGGGGTTTTCAGCCCCAGCATTTT
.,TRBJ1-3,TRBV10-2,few,CASSERVNSGNTIYF,TGCGCCAGCAGTGAGAGAGTCAACTCTGGAAACACCATATATTTT
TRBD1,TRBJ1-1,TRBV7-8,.,CASSTGQGRVVVSEAFF,TGTGCCAGCAGCACGGGACAGGGACGGGTGGTTGTCTCTGAAGCTTTCTTT
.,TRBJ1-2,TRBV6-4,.,CASSGGGQSFYGYTF,TGTGCCAGCAGTGGAGGAGGACAGTCTTTCTATGGCTACACCTTC
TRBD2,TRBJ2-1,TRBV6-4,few,CASSDGTSGYNEQFF,TGTGCCAGCAGTGACGGGACTAGCGGGTACAATGAGCAGTTCTTC
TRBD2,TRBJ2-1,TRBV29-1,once,CSVDLGLVEQFF,TGCAGCGTTGACCTAGGACTAGTTGAGCAGTTCTTC
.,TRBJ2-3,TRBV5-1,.,CASSLGRDTQYF,TGCGCCAGCAGCTTGGGCCGTGATACGCAGTATTTT
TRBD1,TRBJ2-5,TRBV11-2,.,CASSFTRTGQETQYF,TGTGCCAGCAGCTTCACTCGGACAGGGCAAGAGACCCAGTACTTC
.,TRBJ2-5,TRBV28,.,CASISGGQETQYF,TGTGCCAGCATCTCCGGGGGCCAAGAGACCCAGTACTTC
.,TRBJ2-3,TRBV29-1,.,CSANRESTDTQYF,TGCAGCGCCAACAGGGAGTCCACAGATACGCAGTATTTT
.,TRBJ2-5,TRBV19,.,CASSQVGRDQETQYF,TGTGCCAGTAGTCAGGTGGGCAGGGACCAAGAGACCCAGTACTTC
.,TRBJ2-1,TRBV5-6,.,CASSLDPEIYNEQFF,TGTGCCAGCAGCTTGGACCCAGAGATTTACAATGAGCAGTTCTTC
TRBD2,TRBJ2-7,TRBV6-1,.,CASCIVAGTYEQYF,TGTGCCAGCTGTATAGTAGCGGGAACCTACGAGCAGTACTTC
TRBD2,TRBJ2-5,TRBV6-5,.,CASSYRTSGSPETQYF,TGTGCCAGCAGTTACAGGACTAGCGGGAGTCCGGAGACCCAGTACTTC
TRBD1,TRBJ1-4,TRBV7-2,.,CASSLVRAGGNEKLFF,TGTGCCAGCAGCTTAGTTAGGGCAGGGGGCAATGAAAAACTGTTTTTT
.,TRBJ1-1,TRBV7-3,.,CASSSRNTEAFF,TGTGCCAGCAGCTCTCGGAACACTGAAGCTTTCTTT
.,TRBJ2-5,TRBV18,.,CASSPVGPRETQYF,TGTGCCAGCTCACCAGTGGGGCCGAGAGAGACCCAGTACTTC
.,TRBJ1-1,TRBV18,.,CAAKERNTEAFF,TGTGCCGCGAAGGAGCGGAACACTGAAGCTTTCTTT
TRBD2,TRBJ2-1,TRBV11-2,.,CASINGRASYNEQFF,TGTGCCAGCATTAACGGGAGGGCCTCCTACAATGAGCAGTTCTTC
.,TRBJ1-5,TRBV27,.,CASKLNRNQPQHF,TGTGCCAGCAAACTGAACAGGAATCAGCCCCAGCATTTT
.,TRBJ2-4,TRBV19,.,CASSWLRGGDKNIQYF,TGTGCCAGTAGTTGGCTCAGAGGAGGGGACAAAAACATTCAGTACTTC
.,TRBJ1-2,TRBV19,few,CASNSPGLNYGYTF,TGTGCCAGTAATTCCCCGGGCCTTAACTATGGCTACACCTTC
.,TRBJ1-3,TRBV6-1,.,CASKDDRSGNTIYF,TGTGCCAGCAAGGACGACCGCTCTGGAAACACCATATATTTT
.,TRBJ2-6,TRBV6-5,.,CASSPPERANVLTF,TGTGCCAGCAGTCCGCCAGAACGGGCCAACGTCCTGACTTTC
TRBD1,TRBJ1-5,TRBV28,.,CASSPTDRGSNQPQHF,TGTGCCAGCAGTCCGACGGACAGGGGCAGCAATCAGCCCCAGCATTTT
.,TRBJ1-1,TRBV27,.,CASRRSNDGYTEAFF,TGTGCCAGCAGGAGGAGCAACGACGGATACACTGAAGCTTTCTTT